This T cell receptor beta chain was recorded in a study of neoadjuvant anti-PD-1 for oral cavity cancer. Study details: Patients without progression received a fourth nivolumab dose around day 43, then surgical resection on days 50-56.

Sequenced by immunoSEQ multiplex PCR; TCRdb stores in-frame clones only, minus some. The sample has roughly 15,000 clones; about 68% are singletons. The CDR3 has 14 amino acids. Germline-derived CDR1 and CDR2 are SGHVS and FQNEAQ. V was trimmed by 5 bases and J by 0 bases, leaving 10 bases between them. These oral cavity squamous cell carcinomas were HPV-negative and locally advanced. Material: PBMCs, obtained before nivolumab (anti-PD-1) treatment. This receptor was obtained from a person aged 35-80 years with oral cavity squamous cell carcinoma. The genes are TRBV7-8 and TRBJ1-1; D not resolved. CDR3 coding DNA: TGTGCCAGCAGCGCCCGACGGTTGAACACTGAAGCTTTCTTT. Translating gives CASSARRLNTEAFF.